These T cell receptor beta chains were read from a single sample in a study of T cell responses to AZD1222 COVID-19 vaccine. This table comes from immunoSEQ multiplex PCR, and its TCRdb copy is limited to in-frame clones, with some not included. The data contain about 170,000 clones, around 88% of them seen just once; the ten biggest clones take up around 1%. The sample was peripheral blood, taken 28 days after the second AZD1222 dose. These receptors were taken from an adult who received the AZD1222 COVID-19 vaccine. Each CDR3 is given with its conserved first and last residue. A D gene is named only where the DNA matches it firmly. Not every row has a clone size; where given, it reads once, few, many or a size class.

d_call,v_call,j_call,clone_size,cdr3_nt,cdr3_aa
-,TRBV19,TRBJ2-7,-,TGTGCCAGTAGTATCCCAAGGGGCGAGCAGTACTTC,CASSIPRGEQYF
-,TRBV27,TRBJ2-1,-,TGTGCCAGCAGTTTAGCCCCCCCTCTTCTAAGCTCCTACAATGAGCAGTTCTTC,CASSLAPPLLSSYNEQFF
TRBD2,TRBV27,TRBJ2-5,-,TGTGCCAGCAGTTTCGAGCGGGGGCAAGAGACCCAGTACTTC,CASSFERGQETQYF
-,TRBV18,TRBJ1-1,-,TGTGCCAGCTCACCAAGTGGGAAATTGGGCACTGAAGCTTTCTTT,CASSPSGKLGTEAFF
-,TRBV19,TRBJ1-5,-,TGTGCCAGTAGTCTTAAACCGGTAACACCCCAGCATTTT,CASSLKPVTPQHF
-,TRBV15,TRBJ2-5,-,TGTGCCACCGCAGGGACGCAGGGACGCGAGACCCAGTACTTC,CATAGTQGRETQYF
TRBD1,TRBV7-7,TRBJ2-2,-,TGTGCCAGCAGCTTAGGACAGGGGGGAACTCGGCGGGAGCTGTTTTTT,CASSLGQGGTRRELFF
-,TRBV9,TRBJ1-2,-,TGTGCCAGCAGCGTGGACAGCAACTATGGCTACACCTTC,CASSVDSNYGYTF
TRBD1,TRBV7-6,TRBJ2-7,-,TGTGCCAGCAGCTTAGAGGCGGGCGGGACAGGGTACTACGAGCAGTACTTC,CASSLEAGGTGYYEQYF
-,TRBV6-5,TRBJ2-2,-,TGTGCCAGCAGTCCCGGGACGGTGAACACCGGGGAGCTGTTTTTT,CASSPGTVNTGELFF
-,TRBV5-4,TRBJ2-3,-,TGTGCCAGCAGAGGTCAAAGCACAGATACGCAGTATTTT,CASRGQSTDTQYF
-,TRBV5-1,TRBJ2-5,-,TGCGCCAGCAGCATTACAGGGACCCAAGAGACCCAGTACTTC,CASSITGTQETQYF
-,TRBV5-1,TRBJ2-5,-,TGCGCCAGCAGCTTGGCGGTTAAAGAGACCCAGTACTTC,CASSLAVKETQYF
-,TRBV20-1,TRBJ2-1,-,TGCAGTGCTAGTAGGGGGGGGTTAATGAGCTCCTACAATGAGCAGTTCTTC,CSASRGGLMSSYNEQFF
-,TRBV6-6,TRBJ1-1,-,TGTGCCAGCAGTTATGGGGAGAACACTGAAGCTTTCTTT,CASSYGENTEAFF
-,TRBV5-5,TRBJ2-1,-,TGTGCCAGCAGCTCAGGGGTGAACTCCTACAATGAGCAGTTCTTC,CASSSGVNSYNEQFF
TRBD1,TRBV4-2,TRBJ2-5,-,TGTGCCAGCAGCCAAGCGGCCAGGGGGCTGGAGACCCAGTACTTC,CASSQAARGLETQYF
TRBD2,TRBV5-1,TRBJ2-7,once,TGCGCCAGCAGCTTGCGGGGGGGCTCCTACGAGCAGTACTTC,CASSLRGGSYEQYF
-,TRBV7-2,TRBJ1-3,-,TGTGCCAGCAGCTTAGTCGACAGCGGAAACACCATATATTTT,CASSLVDSGNTIYF
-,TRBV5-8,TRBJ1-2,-,TGTGCCAGCAGCTTGGCCCCAGGGCTCGACTATGGCTACACCTTC,CASSLAPGLDYGYTF
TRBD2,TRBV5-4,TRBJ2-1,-,TGTGCCAGCAGCGCGGGGCACGCGGGGGGCAACGATGAGCAGTTCTTC,CASSAGHAGGNDEQFF
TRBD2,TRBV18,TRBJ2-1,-,TGTGCCAGCTCACCTCGTCCGGGACTAGCGGGGCTGAGCTCCTACAATGAGCAGTTCTTC,CASSPRPGLAGLSSYNEQFF
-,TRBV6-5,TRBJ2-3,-,TGTGCCAGCAATTTTCCTAGCACAGATACGCAGTATTTT,CASNFPSTDTQYF
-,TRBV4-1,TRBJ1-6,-,TGCGCCAGCAGCCAAGTGGGGCCCCTAAAATGGGATTCACCCCTCCACTTT,CASSQVGPLKWDSPLHF
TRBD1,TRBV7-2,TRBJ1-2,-,TGTGCCAGCAGCCCGGGCAGGGGGCAGGATGGCTACACCTTC,CASSPGRGQDGYTF
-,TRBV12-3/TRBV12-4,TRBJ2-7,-,TGTGCCAGCAGTGTTATGTGGCGTGGAGAGCAGTACTTC,CASSVMWRGEQYF
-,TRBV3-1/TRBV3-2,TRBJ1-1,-,TGTGCCAGCAGCCAAGATGAAGGGAAAGCTTTCTTT,CASSQDEGKAFF
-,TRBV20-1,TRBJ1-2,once,TGCAGTGCTAGTCAGGGGCGCTATGGCTACACCTTC,CSASQGRYGYTF